The 13 T cell receptor beta chains presented below share a single source sample, sequenced in a study of T-cell reconstitution after alpha-beta-depleted transplantation in children. Unique molecular identifiers were incorporated into the prepared TCRbeta library. Each CDR3 protein gets one entry after TCRdb re-called the PCR reads with MiXCR. This sample yields some 550,000 distinct CDR3 sequences, of which around 16% are seen a single time; 3.3% belongs to the top ten. This specimen consisted of PBMCs from the stem cell graft donor, obtained from the stem cell graft. All receptors come from a human donor who donated a stem cell graft to a child with acute lymphoblastic leukemia.

The rearrangement links TRBV12-3 or TRBV12-4 to TRBJ2-3, with 11 positions matching TRBD2. The CDR3 has 16 amino acids. Germline trimming cut 5 bases from V and 4 bases from J; bases unmatched to any gene: 8. The CDR3: CASSPQTSGDADTQYF. In nucleotides, the CDR3 is TGTGCCAGCAGTCCCCAGACTAGCGGGGATGCAGATACGCAGTATTTT.

The gene calls are TRBV3-1 and TRBJ1-2, with 7 bases lining up with TRBD1. The CDR3 extends over 15 amino acids. Unmatched junction bases numbered 9, after V lost 4 bases and J lost 4 bases. Germline CDR1 reads LGHDT; CDR2 reads YNNKEL (reference sequence). The CDR3 DNA reads TGTGCCAGCAGCCGAAAAGGGGGACAGCCCTATGGCTACACCTTC. Translated: CASSRKGGQPYGYTF.

This chain connects TRBV4-1 to TRBJ2-7, with TRBD1 matching over 10 bases. This CDR3 comprises 17 residues. Germline lookup yields CDR1 MGHRA and CDR2 YSYEKL. Germline trimming cut 0 bases from V and 7 bases from J; bases unmatched to any gene: 12. The CDR3 DNA reads as TGCGCCAGCAGCCAAGAAGGAGCGAGACAGGGGGCTTGGGAGCAGTACTTC. It translates to CASSQEGARQGAWEQYF.

V and J are TRBV29-1 and TRBJ2-7; unclear D gene. Germline lookup yields CDR1 SQVTM and CDR2 ANQGSEA. CDR3 length: 12 residues. V dropped 3 bases and J dropped 2 bases, with 8 bases sitting between them. The CDR3 loop reads CSVEKEAYEQYF. The CDR3 nucleotides are TGCAGCGTTGAGAAGGAAGCCTACGAGCAGTACTTC.

The J gene is TRBJ1-1, the V gene TRBV7-9; the match to TRBD1 covers 10 bases. This CDR3 contains 16 residues. V shed 4 bases and J 3 bases; nucleotides not matched to a gene: 8. Germline V gives CDR1 SEHNR, CDR2 FQNEAQ (reference sequence). The CDR3 DNA reads as TGTGCCAGCAGCTACCCGACAGGGGGCTTGGACACTGAAGCTTTCTTT. The encoded protein is CASSYPTGGLDTEAFF.

This clonotype has a handful of counts. The gene calls are TRBV27 and TRBJ2-7, with 7 bases identical to TRBD2. CDR3 length: 14 amino acids. Trimming removed 0 bases from V and 3 bases from J; junction bases left unmatched: 2. Looked up from germline, CDR1 is MNHEY and CDR2 is SMNVEV (reference sequence). The CDR3 nucleotides are TGTGCCAGCAGTTTATCGACTAGCTTCTACGAGCAGTACTTC. Protein product: CASSLSTSFYEQYF.

The chain combines TRBV6-1 with TRBJ2-1; 7 nucleotides match TRBD2. V lost 2 bases, J lost 4 bases, and 2 bases stayed unmatched. Germline V CDR1 and CDR2: MNHNS, SASEGT. CDR3 length: 14 amino acids. Written as DNA, the CDR3 is TGTGCCAGCAGTGAAACTAGCGCTTACAATGAGCAGTTCTTC. This sequence encodes CASSETSAYNEQFF.

The chain joins TRBV5-1 to TRBJ2-5; possibly TRBD2 for D (5 bases). V lost 4 bases to trimming and J lost 4 bases, with 20 bases between them. Germline V gene data show CDR1 as SGHRS and CDR2 as YFSETQ. This CDR3 spans 16 amino acids. CDR3 sequence: CASSPRGGGVGETQYF. CDR3 DNA: TGCGCCAGCAGCCCACGTGGAGGTGGAGTAGGAGAGACCCAGTACTTC.

The chain employs TRBV6-1 and TRBJ1-5; 9 bases fit TRBD1. CDR3 length equals 20 residues. V trimming: 2 bases; J trimming: 0 bases; junction bases outside the gene matches: 14. CDR1 is MNHNS, CDR2 SASEGT, per germline. CDR3 in amino acids: CASSERGTGWTGYSNQPQHF. DNA for the CDR3: TGTGCCAGCAGTGAAAGGGGGACAGGGTGGACGGGGTATAGCAATCAGCCCCAGCATTTT.

The chain employs TRBV7-2 and TRBJ1-4; no definite D call. CDR3 length: 13 amino acids. Germline lookup yields CDR1 SGHTA and CDR2 FQGNSA. Trimming removed 5 bases from V and 7 bases from J, with 11 bases in between. The CDR3: CASSRIHREKLFF. CDR3 coding DNA: TGTGCCAGCAGCAGGATCCATCGTGAAAAACTGTTTTTT. The variable domain in full, with the rest retrieved from reference TRBV7-2 and TRBJ1-4, is GAGVSQSPSNKVTEKGKDVELRCDPISGHTALYWYRQSLGQGLEFLIYFQGNSAPDKSGLPSDRFSAERTGGSVSTLTIQRTQQEDSAVYLCASSRIHREKLFFGSGTQLSVL.

This clonotype was counted only a few times. This chain uses TRBV4-1 with TRBJ2-7, with 10 nucleotides matching TRBD2. This CDR3 has 16 amino acids. CDR1 and CDR2 (germline): MGHRA, YSYEKL. V lost 4 bases, J lost 3 bases, and 9 bases stayed unmatched. CDR3 residues: CASSRGTSGIIYEQYF. The CDR3, as DNA: TGCGCCAGCAGCCGGGGCACTAGCGGGATCATCTACGAGCAGTACTTC.

The chain uses TRBV5-1 and TRBJ2-5, with TRBD2 identical over 9 bases. With V trimmed by 4 bases and J by 3 bases, 4 bases remained unmatched. Germline V CDR1 and CDR2: SGHRS, YFSETQ. This CDR3 is 14 amino acids long. CDR3 nucleotide sequence: TGCGCCAGCAGCGGCGGGAGGGCCGAAGAGACCCAGTACTTC. Its translation is CASSGGRAEETQYF.

The rearrangement joins TRBV4-1 to TRBJ1-5, with D uncertain. Trimming took 2 bases from V and 1 from J, leaving 12 bases between them. Germline V gene lookup returns CDR1 MGHRA and CDR2 YSYEKL. This CDR3 is built from 16 residues. For the CDR3, the DNA is TGCGCCAGCAGCCAAATCATCGACATCAGCAATCAGCCCCAGCATTTT. Its translation: CASSQIIDISNQPQHF.